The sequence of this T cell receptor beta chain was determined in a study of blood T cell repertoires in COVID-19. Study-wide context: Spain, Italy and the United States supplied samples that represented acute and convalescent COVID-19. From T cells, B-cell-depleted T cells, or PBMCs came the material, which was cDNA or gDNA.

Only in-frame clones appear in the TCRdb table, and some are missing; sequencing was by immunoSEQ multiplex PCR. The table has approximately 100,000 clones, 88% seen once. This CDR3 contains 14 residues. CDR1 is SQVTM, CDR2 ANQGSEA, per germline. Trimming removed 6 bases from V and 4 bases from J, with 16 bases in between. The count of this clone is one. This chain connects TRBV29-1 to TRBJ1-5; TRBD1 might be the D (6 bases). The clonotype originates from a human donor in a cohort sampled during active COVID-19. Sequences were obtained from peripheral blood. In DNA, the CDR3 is TGCAGCGTGGGGGACAAAAACGGGAATCAGCCCCAGCATTTT. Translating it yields CSVGDKNGNQPQHF.